Below are 10 T cell receptor beta chains sequenced from a single sample in a study of T cell responses to AZD1222 COVID-19 vaccine. Sequenced by immunoSEQ multiplex PCR; TCRdb stores in-frame clones only, minus some. The sample has around 100,000 clones, 75% to 95% seen once. The source material was peripheral blood, sampled on day 0 of AZD1222 vaccination. The source of these receptors is an adult in good health.

The chain uses TRBV28 and TRBJ1-4; maybe TRBD1 (6 bases). Germline V gene data show CDR1 as MDHEN and CDR2 as SYDVKM. V was clipped by 3 bases and J by 4 bases, with 15 bases between them. CDR3 length: 16 residues. The CDR3 DNA follows: TGTGCCAGCAGTTTCCCCGGACAGAGTTTTAATGAAAAACTGTTTTTT. It specifies CASSFPGQSFNEKLFF.

The chain uses TRBV12-3 or TRBV12-4 and TRBJ1-1; perhaps TRBD1 as D (5 bases). This CDR3 has 13 residues. V lost 6 bases and J lost 3, with 11 bases in between. CDR3 region: CASSPWGYTEAFF. Here the CDR3 DNA reads TGTGCCAGCAGCCCTTGGGGCTACACTGAAGCTTTCTTT.

The chain joins TRBV18 to TRBJ2-7, with 7 bases that match TRBD2. Germline V lookup: CDR1 KGHSH, CDR2 LQKENI. Unmatched junction bases numbered 13, after V lost 0 bases and J lost 5 bases. CDR3 length: 17 amino acids. As DNA, the CDR3 is TGTGCCAGCTCACCACCGCTTTATAACCCAGGGACTAACGAGCAGTACTTC. It specifies CASSPPLYNPGTNEQYF. The whole variable domain, filled in from reference TRBV18 and TRBJ2-7, reads NAGVMQNPRHLVRRRGQEARLRCSPMKGHSHVYWYRQLPEEGLKFMVYLQKENIIDESGMPKERFSAEFPKEGPSILRIQQVVRGDSAAYFCASSPPLYNPGTNEQYFGPGTRLTVT.

The chain has TRBV6-5 and TRBJ1-3, with 7 positions matching TRBD1. J lost 10 bases, V lost 6 bases, and 15 bases had no gene match. From germline, CDR1 is MNHEY and CDR2 SVGAGI. The CDR3 sequence is 15 residues long. The CDR3 loop is CASRPAGGVLNTIYF. CDR3 DNA sequence: TGTGCCAGCAGGCCGGCAGGGGGTGTCCTCAATACCATATATTTT.

Notes on this clone: The same CDR3 arises from other DNA sequences in this sample as well. The chain combines TRBV5-1 with TRBJ1-3; possible D gene TRBD1, 5 bases. The CDR3 runs 13 residues. From germline, CDR1 is SGHRS and CDR2 YFSETQ. Trimming pared 4 bases from V and 2 bases from J, leaving 7 bases between. This CDR3 reads CASSQGAGNTIYF. DNA for the CDR3: TGCGCCAGCAGCCAGGGAGCTGGAAACACCATATATTTT. Combining the CDR3 with reference TRBV5-1 and TRBJ1-3 gives the whole variable domain KAGVTQTPRYLIKTRGQQVTLSCSPISGHRSVSWYQQTPGQGLQFLFEYFSETQRNKGNFPGRFSGRQFSNSRSEMNVSTLELGDSALYLCASSQGAGNTIYFGEGSWLTVV.

The chain combines TRBV20-1 with TRBJ2-5, with D uncertain. CDR1 and CDR2 from the germline V gene are DFQATT and SNEGSKA (reference sequence). This CDR3 region has 13 residues. V was cut by 3 bases and J by 2 bases, with 10 bases left in between. CDR3 sequence reads: CSASGRSQETQYF. The CDR3 DNA sequence: TGCAGTGCTAGTGGCAGGAGTCAAGAGACCCAGTACTTC.

The chain uses TRBV7-3 and TRBJ2-2, with TRBD1 identical over 9 bases. CDR3 length: 15 residues. Trimming took 3 bases from V and 6 from J; bases not matched to a gene: 5. Germline V gene sequence: CDR1 SGHTA, CDR2 FQGTGA. The CDR3 region has the DNA TGTGCCAGCAGCTTGGGACAGGGAATTTCCGGGGAGCTGTTTTTT. This translates into CASSLGQGISGELFF.

This clone was detected once. The V gene is TRBV2, the J gene TRBJ1-2; D is possibly TRBD1 (6 bases). CDR3 length equals 12 residues. Trimming shortened V by 9 bases and J by 6 bases, and 14 bases separated the two germline ends. Germline CDR1 reads SNHLY; CDR2 reads FYNNEI. CDR3 amino acids: CASITGLDGYTF. CDR3 in DNA: TGTGCCAGTATAACAGGGTTGGATGGCTACACCTTC. The full variable domain, completed using reference TRBV2 and TRBJ1-2, is EPEVTQTPSHQVTQMGQEVILRCVPISNHLYFYWYRQILGQKVEFLVSFYNNEISEKSEIFDDQFSVERPDGSNFTLKIRSTKLEDSAMYFCASITGLDGYTFGSGTRLTVV.

The V call is TRBV6-1, the J call TRBJ2-5; TRBD2 matches at 11 bases. The J segment lost 4 bases and the V segment lost 1 base, leaving 2 bases of the junction unmatched. Germline CDR1 reads MNHNS; CDR2 reads SASEGT. The CDR3 length is 15 residues. CDR3 loop: CASSEVAGGPETQYF. The CDR3 bases are TGTGCCAGCAGTGAAGTAGCGGGGGGGCCAGAGACCCAGTACTTC.

The chain links TRBV12-2 to TRBJ2-5. TRBV12-2 is classified as a pseudogene. The CDR3 runs 14 residues. The CDR3 DNA reads as TGTGCAAGTCGCTTAGCGGTCTTTCAAGAGACCCAGTACTTC. Encoded protein: CASRLAVFQETQYF.